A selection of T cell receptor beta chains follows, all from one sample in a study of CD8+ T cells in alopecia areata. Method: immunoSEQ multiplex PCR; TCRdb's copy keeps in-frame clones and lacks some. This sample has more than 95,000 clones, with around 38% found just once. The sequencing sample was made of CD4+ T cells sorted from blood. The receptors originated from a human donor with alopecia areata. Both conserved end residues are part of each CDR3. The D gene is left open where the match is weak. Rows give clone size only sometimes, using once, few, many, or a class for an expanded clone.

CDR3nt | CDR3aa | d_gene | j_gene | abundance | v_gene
TGTGCCAGCAGGAATGGGGGGACAGGGGCCTTCAATCAGCCCCAGCATTTT | CASRNGGTGAFNQPQHF | TRBD1 | TRBJ1-5 | NA | TRBV27
TGTGCCAGCAGTCCCCAGGGCAGGGGGCGGTCCAATGAGCAGTTCTTC | CASSPQGRGRSNEQFF | TRBD1 | TRBJ2-1 | many | TRBV28
TGCGCCAGCAGCTTGAAGCCTTACAATGAGCAGTTCTTC | CASSLKPYNEQFF | NA | TRBJ2-1 | NA | TRBV5-1
TGCAGCGTTGAAATCCCTCCCGCGGGACACGGATATGGCTACACCTTC | CSVEIPPAGHGYGYTF | NA | TRBJ1-2 | NA | TRBV29-1
TGTGCCTGGGAGAAAGGGACTAGCGGCAAATTATACTACGAGCAGTACTTC | CAWEKGTSGKLYYEQYF | TRBD2 | TRBJ2-7 | once | TRBV30
TGTGCCAGCAGCTCGCTGCAGGGTTCTGGGGCCAACGTCCTGACTTTC | CASSSLQGSGANVLTF | NA | TRBJ2-6 | NA | TRBV5-4
TGTGCCAGCGGATCGGCAACTAATGAAAAACTGTTTTTT | CASGSATNEKLFF | NA | TRBJ1-4 | NA | TRBV5-8
TGCAGCGTCGGAAATGTCAAGGTCGGGGAGACCCAGTACTTC | CSVGNVKVGETQYF | NA | TRBJ2-5 | NA | TRBV29-1
TGTGCCAGCATGTGGAGCACAGATACGCAGTATTTT | CASMWSTDTQYF | NA | TRBJ2-3 | NA | TRBV2
TGTGCCAGCAGGGACCGGGACCCCGGGGAGCTGTTTTTT | CASRDRDPGELFF | NA | TRBJ2-2 | few | TRBV2
TGTGCCTGGAGTGTAGCAGGACGAAGAAATCAGCCCCAGCATTTT | CAWSVAGRRNQPQHF | NA | TRBJ1-5 | few | TRBV30
TGCAGCGTTGGGGGCAGGGGATCTACTGAAGCTTTCTTT | CSVGGRGSTEAFF | NA | TRBJ1-1 | NA | TRBV29-1
TGTGCCAGCTATAGCGGGAGTACGAACACCGGGGAGCTGTTTTTT | CASYSGSTNTGELFF | TRBD2 | TRBJ2-2 | few | TRBV7-9
TGCGCCAGCAGCCTTGAGCGGCCTAGCACAGATACGCAGTATTTT | CASSLERPSTDTQYF | NA | TRBJ2-3 | few | TRBV5-1
TGTGCCAGCAGCTTAAGACTAGCGAGCACAGATACGCAGTATTTT | CASSLRLASTDTQYF | TRBD2 | TRBJ2-3 | NA | TRBV7-8
TGCGCCAGCAGCCAAGGGTCGGTTACTAGCGGGATAGAGACCCAGTACTTC | CASSQGSVTSGIETQYF | TRBD2 | TRBJ2-5 | NA | TRBV4-1
TGTGCCTGGAGTCCCTGGACAACACTAACTAATGAAAAACTGTTTTTT | CAWSPWTTLTNEKLFF | NA | TRBJ1-4 | NA | TRBV30